This T cell receptor (beta chain) was captured in a study of regulatory T cells in long-lasting Graves disease. The germline V and J ends were trimmed by 5 bases and 0 bases, with 8 bases remaining between them. Germline loops: CDR1 SGDLS, CDR2 YYNGEE. The CDR3 has 14 amino acids. Relying on iRepertoire HTBI primers and Arm-PCR of CDR3 regions, the team built TCR beta libraries. One entry per CDR3 protein results from TCRdb running MiXCR on the multiplex PCR reads. The sample carries around 400,000 distinct CDR3 sequences, around 23% recorded once. A remark on this clonotype: The antigen remains unidentified.

Described time point: persistent/refractory GD, antithyroid drugs over 5 years with positive TRAb. Scientists built the TCR library using RNA that was extracted from PBMCs. Patients all came to the study from an endocrinology department in Xi'an, China. Study results and caveats: TRBV28, TRBJ1-2 and TRBJ2-5 emerged as the favored segments in persistent disease. Among persistent patients, a larger number of public clonotypes were shared (2,741) than among newly diagnosed patients (under 1,000). Peripheral blood, not thyroid tissue, was the sole material studied.

The clonotype comes from a woman between 40 and 55 years old with Graves disease. V gene TRBV9 combines with J gene TRBJ1-4, with D uncertain. The material sequenced was peripheral blood mononuclear cells (PBMCs), taken when the disease was refractory, from a patient treated with antithyroid drugs. The CDR3 is CASSQAATNEKLFF. CDR3 sequence (DNA): TGTGCCAGCAGTCAGGCTGCAACTAATGAAAAACTGTTTTTT.